This T cell receptor beta chain is from a study of T-cell reconstitution after alpha-beta-depleted transplantation in children (dated by TCRdb to 2016 to 2017). For the wider study: Using TCR repertoire profiling, the study quantitatively followed how T-cell immune reconstitution unfolded in children after TCRalphabeta/CD19-depleted allogeneic hematopoietic cell transplantation.

This clonotype showed up many times. Its target antigen remains unknown. Per-nucleotide qualities are absent, and no much larger clonotype sits a single base away. Library method: PCR. The instrument was an Illumina HiSeq 2500. To normalize quantification of the TCRbeta repertoire, the TCR libraries were built with molecular barcoding that relied on unique molecular identifiers. TCRdb handled the public reads itself, with Q25 trimming in fastp and clone calling in MiXCR, and kept productive beta chains. When rows share a CDR3 protein, they turn into one entry using the most common DNA and genes. The sample profile shows about 610,000 distinct CDR3 sequences; over 9.5% of them were found once. Around 4% of the sample lies in the top ten. V is shortened by 0 bases, J by 0 bases, and the region joining them spans 17 bases. The CDR3 contains 19 residues, cysteine and phenylalanine counted. Of the read, only the CDR3 DNA is kept; its 57 bases are in frame from base 1. Via the germline V gene, CDR1 is LGHNA and CDR2 YNFKEQ.

The specimen comprised PBMCs from the stem cell graft donor, sampled from the stem cell graft. This sequence uses TRBV4-2 and TRBJ2-2; the D gene cannot be named for sure. The TCR sequence derives from a human donor who donated a stem cell graft to a child with acute myeloid leukemia. The CDR3 region reads CASSQDRPAFRANTGELFF. DNA sequence: TGTGCCAGCAGCCAAGATCGGCCAGCATTTCGCGCGAACACCGGGGAGCTGTTTTTT.